The source of this T cell receptor (beta chain) is a study of PD-L1 blockade in urothelial cancer (dated by TCRdb to about 2017). About the full investigation: Every patient began therapy at some point between 2013 and 2015 and was given atezolizumab 1,200 mg intravenously every 3 weeks. Pretreatment blood TCR-seq was available for twenty-nine patients, at least one posttreatment blood collection was obtained for about 24 patients, and tumor TCR-seq was available for about 24 patients. A median of roughly 140,000 T cells and some 90,000 unique TCRs was obtained from blood samples, and a median clonality of around 0.072 was observed. Progression-free survival longer than 6 months counted as durable clinical benefit, and TCR features were additionally tested against both progression-free and overall survival. Durable clinical benefit was achieved by nine patients but not by the remaining 20. Whole exome sequencing and RNA sequencing of pretreatment tumors were performed alongside TCR sequencing in the same patients. The study, an exploratory multi-omic analysis, examined somatic, immune and clinical correlates of response to PD-L1 blockade with atezolizumab in urothelial cancer. An ECOG performance status of 0 or 1 was recorded for the patients, and 0 to 3 prior chemotherapy regimens had been received by the patients. Pretreatment tumor samples, along with matched peripheral blood serially collected before and after atezolizumab treatment, were subjected to TCR sequencing. Twenty-five of 29 patients were identified as males with urothelial cancer of bladder origin, and a prior smoking history was reported by 18 of 29 patients. Blood samples were analyzed at 3 weeks after treatment start (second dose) and at 6 weeks after treatment start.

Per the publication, the time point label means: pretreatment peripheral blood. The cohort included 29 patients with locally advanced or metastatic urothelial carcinoma who were treated at Memorial Sloan Kettering on a trial protocol. Peripheral blood mononuclear cells were collected pretreatment and during treatment, with between 1 and 8 total time points obtained per patient. The Qiagen DNeasy Blood extraction kit was used to purify genomic DNA from total PBMCs and tumor samples. PBMCs were collected pretreatment and during treatment, and were isolated and stored as previously described. Synthetic TCR analog templates were spiked into each PCR to estimate absolute template abundance from read counts. TCRbeta CDR3 regions were amplified from genomic DNA with bias-controlled V and J gene primers using the immunoSEQ assay. Sequencing of rearranged TCRbeta segments was performed at approximately 20X coverage. As for the original processing: Sequencing errors were corrected by clustering, and CDR3s were annotated against IMGT so that V, D and J genes could be assigned. Out-of-frame and stop-codon sequences were excluded, and only productive TCRbeta rearrangements were used in downstream analyses. To compute clonality, Shannon entropy was normalized by the log of the number of unique productive sequences and then subtracted from one. Fisher's exact test with Benjamini-Hochberg correction, using a cutoff of adjusted p below 0.01, was how clones that differed between time points or between blood and tumor were identified. Here the immuneACCESS table is served through TCRdb, limited to in-frame sequences with V and J called. Missing clones are a known gap in these copies; in checked studies unresolved V genes cover under half, and the rest lacks a known reason. V and J calls and clone size follow that table, whereas D and trimming were derived from the DNA. The sample table lists 40,000 or so clones, approximately 80% of them with a count of one. The ten largest account for 6.5% to 8.5% of the sample.

What the study reported, not specific to this receptor: Small sample size (n ≈ 28) and many exploratory analyses mean the results are intended to be hypothesis-generating. Improved progression-free and overall survival was associated with having pretreatment peripheral blood TCR clonality below the median. Among patients with durable benefit, tumor-associated TCR clones showed greater expansion in peripheral blood 3 weeks after treatment started (n of about 21, p = 0.022).

Sequences ENHRY (CDR1) and SYGVKD (CDR2) are obtained from the germline V gene. The CDR3, from cysteine to phenylalanine, totals 14 residues. Left in the record is the CDR3 DNA by itself, 42 bases read in frame from the first base. The junction shows trimming of 8 bases on V and 2 bases on J, and the gene matches do not reach 4 bases of it. A remark on this clone: It has no known antigen specificity. The record has no base qualities; no much larger clone is one base away.

The sequence joins TRBV10-3 to TRBJ1-3; a stretch of 9 junction bases matches TRBD1. The source was PBMCs, collected around atezolizumab (anti-PD-L1) treatment. The receptor's source is a man aged 60 to 69 with urothelial cancer. The DNA reads TGTGCCATCGGACGGACAGGGGCTGGAAACACCATATATTTT. The encoded protein is CAIGRTGAGNTIYF.